Listed below are T cell receptor beta chains from one sample, sequenced in a study of CD8+CD57+ T cells in acquired aplastic anemia. TCRdb called the reads again in MiXCR, with one record for every CDR3 protein. The sample yields about 190,000 distinct CDR3 sequences, roughly half seen once. The sequenced sample was sorted CD4+, CD8+, or CD8+CD57+ T cells (not recorded which) from PBMCs. The receptors stem from a human donor in good health, serving as a control. Each CDR3 is given with its conserved first and last residue. The D gene is left open where the match is weak. A row's size may be missing; if present it is once, few, many or a size class.

abundance	d_gene	j_gene	v_gene	CDR3aa	CDR3nt
many	NA	TRBJ1-5	TRBV28	CASSRQVNQPQHF	TGTGCCAGCAGCCGACAGGTCAATCAGCCCCAGCATTTT
once	NA	TRBJ2-2	TRBV5-1	CASSAGTATGELFF	TGCGCCAGCAGCGCGGGGACAGCCACCGGGGAGCTGTTTTTT
once	TRBD1	TRBJ2-7	TRBV5-1	CASSLRDRGSYEQCF	TGCGCCAGCAGCCTACGGGACAGGGGGTCCTACGAGCAGTGCTTC
NA	NA	TRBJ1-5	TRBV2	CAQLQGSNQPQHF	TGTGCCCAGCTGCAGGGAAGCAATCAGCCCCAGCATTTT
NA	NA	TRBJ2-3	TRBV7-8	CASSFPDLYF	TGTGCCAGCAGTTTTCCCGACCTGTATTTT
NA	TRBD2	TRBJ2-1	TRBV10-3	CAISASGRHNEQFF	TGTGCCATCAGTGCTAGCGGGAGACACAATGAGCAGTTCTTC
NA	NA	TRBJ2-7	TRBV5-1	CASSLGVTGYEQYF	TGCGCCAGCAGCTTGGGGGTAACAGGTTACGAGCAGTACTTC
NA	TRBD2	TRBJ2-1	TRBV19	CASSIGGGGGGGGGPYNEQFF	TGTGCCAGTAGTATCGGGGGGGGGGGGGGGGGGGGGGGGGGGCCCTACAATGAGCAGTTCTTC
NA	NA	TRBJ2-5	TRBV29-1	CSVVSRGVETQYF	TGCAGCGTTGTGTCCAGGGGTGTGGAGACCCAGTACTTC
NA	TRBD2	TRBJ2-5	TRBV7-3	CASSPQGLAVFETQYF	TGTGCCAGCAGCCCGCAGGGACTAGCAGTGTTCGAGACCCAGTACTTC
few	NA	TRBJ2-1	TRBV6-4	CASSDGGDYNEQFF	TGTGCCAGCAGTGACGGGGGAGATTACAATGAGCAGTTCTTC
once	TRBD2	TRBJ2-7	TRBV9	CASSDRLGGDEQYF	TGTGCCAGCAGCGATCGACTGGGAGGGGACGAGCAGTACTTC
NA	TRBD1	TRBJ2-7	TRBV10-3	CAISEGTGNYEQYF	TGTGCCATCAGTGAGGGGACAGGGAACTACGAGCAGTACTTC
few	TRBD1	TRBJ1-2	TRBV10-3	CAISAGTGVGYTF	TGTGCCATCAGCGCCGGGACAGGGGTTGGCTACACCTTC
NA	NA	TRBJ2-7	TRBV2	CTSSQFGSFPGANPSYEQCF	TGCACCAGCAGCCAATTTGGGTCGTTTCCGGGGGCGAACCCTTCCTACGAGCAGTGCTTC
NA	TRBD2	TRBJ2-7	TRBV10-3	CAISGAGGPYEQYF	TGTGCCATCAGCGGGGCGGGAGGGCCCTACGAGCAGTACTTC